This section outlines one TCR beta chain sequence together with its context. Its matching antigen is unknown. The sample comes from a study of cytotoxic CD8 clonotypes in ibrutinib-treated CLL. Study-level information: Samples had a mean of around 230,000 productive templates and around 89,000 productive rearrangements. Study-level findings and limits: Sustained-remission patients were sampled at one set of times and progressing patients at different ones. Under therapy, public clonotypes either contracted or stayed stable, and they were uncommon. Ibrutinib response saw clonality rise, and progression saw it return toward baseline.

Only in-frame clones appear in the TCRdb table, and some are missing; sequencing was by immunoSEQ multiplex PCR. The sample yields about 72,000 clones, roughly two thirds seen once. CDR1 is SGHVS, CDR2 FQNEAQ, per germline. J gave up 1 base and V 1 base, and 1 base lay outside the gene matches. The CDR3 is 15 residues long. This sequence was found in a human donor with chronic lymphocytic leukemia. The sequences come from PBMCs, collected after 12 months of ibrutinib treatment. This chain uses TRBV7-8 with TRBJ2-1, with 7 bases aligning to TRBD1. The CDR3 nucleotides are TGTGCCAGCAGCTTAGACAGGGGTTCCTACAATGAGCAGTTCTTC. Translating gives CASSLDRGSYNEQFF.